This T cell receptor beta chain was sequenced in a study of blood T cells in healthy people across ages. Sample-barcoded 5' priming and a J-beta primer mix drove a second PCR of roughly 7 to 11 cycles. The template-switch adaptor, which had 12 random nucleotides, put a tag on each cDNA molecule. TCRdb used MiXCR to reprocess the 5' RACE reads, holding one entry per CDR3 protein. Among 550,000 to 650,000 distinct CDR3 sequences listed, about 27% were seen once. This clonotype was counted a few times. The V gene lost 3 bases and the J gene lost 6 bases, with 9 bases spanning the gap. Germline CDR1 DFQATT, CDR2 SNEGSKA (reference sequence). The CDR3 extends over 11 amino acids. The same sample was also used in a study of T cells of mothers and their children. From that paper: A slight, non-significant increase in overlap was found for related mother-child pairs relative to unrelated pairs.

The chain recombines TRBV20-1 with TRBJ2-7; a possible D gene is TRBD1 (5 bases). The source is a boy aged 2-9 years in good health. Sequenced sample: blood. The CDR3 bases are TGCAGTGCTAGCAGGGTTTCCGAGCAGTACTTC. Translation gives CSASRVSEQYF.